Below are 27 T cell receptor beta chains sequenced from a single sample in a study of shared clonotypes between healthy human individuals (dated by TCRdb to about 2020). The method behind the library was the immunoSEQ multiplex PCR assay. This is the immuneACCESS table as TCRdb keeps it, with only in-frame sequences that have V and J called. A part of the clones is gone; compared with another copy, unresolved V genes explain less than half, and the rest is unexplained. The sample table shows about 680,000 clones, and approximately 73% are seen once. More than 1.5% of the sample goes to the ten largest clones. Specimen: memory CD4+ T cells sorted from blood. Read against the paper, the sample's cell subset or site label means: CD45RA-negative fraction. These receptors were collected from a woman aged 25 to 39 in good health.

This chain uses TRBV27 with TRBJ1-5, with D uncertain. V was trimmed by 4 bases and J by 0 bases, leaving 10 bases between them. The germline V gene encodes CDR1 MNHEY and CDR2 SMNVEV (reference sequence). The CDR3 is made up of 15 amino acids. This CDR3 is CASSSDGLSNQPQHF. In nucleotides, the CDR3 is TGTGCCAGCAGTTCGGACGGACTTAGCAATCAGCCCCAGCATTTT.

Written as DNA, the CDR3 is TGCGCCAGCAGCTTGGGAGGGAAGGGGGAGACCCAGTACTTC. It encodes CASSLGGKGETQYF. The gene calls are TRBV5-1 and TRBJ2-5; perhaps D is TRBD1 or TRBD2 (5 bases each). CDR3 length: 14 amino acids. Trimming removed 0 bases at V and 5 bases at J, with 11 bases between. From germline, CDR1 is SGHRS and CDR2 YFSETQ.

This clone has only a few counts. CDR3: CASSRLAGGRNEQFF. CDR3 in DNA: TGTGCCAGCAGCAGACTAGCGGGAGGGAGAAATGAGCAGTTCTTC. This chain uses TRBV7-3 with TRBJ2-1, with 14 bases lining up with TRBD2. CDR1 and CDR2 from the germline V gene are SGHTA and FQGTGA. V lost 5 bases and J lost 7; bases outside the gene matches: 4. The CDR3 runs 15 residues. The variable domain in full, with the rest retrieved from reference TRBV7-3 and TRBJ2-1, is GAGVSQTPSNKVTEKGKYVELRCDPISGHTALYWYRQSLGQGPEFLIYFQGTGAADDSGLPNDRFFAVRPEGSVSTLKIQRTERGDSAVYLCASSRLAGGRNEQFFGPGTRLTVL.

J is TRBJ2-3 and V is TRBV7-9; D call uncertain. The V gene lost 4 bases and the J gene lost 1 base, with 12 bases spanning the gap. Germline V CDR1 and CDR2: SEHNR, FQNEAQ (reference sequence). The CDR3 extends over 15 amino acids. CDR3 nucleotide sequence: TGTGCCAGCAGCTCGCTGTCATTAGGCACAGATACGCAGTATTTT. Translated: CASSSLSLGTDTQYF. The full variable domain, its missing parts supplied by reference TRBV7-9 and TRBJ2-3, is DTGVSQNPRHKITKRGQNVTFRCDPISEHNRLYWYRQTLGQGPEFLTYFQNEAQLEKSRLLSDRFSAERPKGSFSTLEIQRTEQGDSAMYLCASSSLSLGTDTQYFGPGTRLTVL.

The table lists this clone with many counts. The V and J genes are TRBV7-9 and TRBJ2-2; D is undetermined. This CDR3 region has 15 residues. Trimming stripped 4 bases from V and 8 bases from J, with 17 bases between. Germline V gene lookup returns CDR1 SEHNR and CDR2 FQNEAQ (reference sequence). As DNA, the CDR3 is TGTGCCAGCAGCTCGCAGGCGGCAGTCTTTGGGGAGCTGTTTTTT. This translates into CASSSQAAVFGELFF. The full variable domain, with the rest looked up from reference TRBV7-9 and TRBJ2-2, is DTGVSQNPRHKITKRGQNVTFRCDPISEHNRLYWYRQTLGQGPEFLTYFQNEAQLEKSRLLSDRFSAERPKGSFSTLEIQRTEQGDSAMYLCASSSQAAVFGELFFGEGSRLTVL.

Only one count was recorded for this clone. The germline gene is not matched at one end of the junction; a read error may be the cause. The CDR3 protein is CASSLSGVVWNNEAFF. The DNA for the CDR3 is TGTGCCAGCAGTTTATCAGGGGTCGTTTGGAACAATGAAGCTTTCTTT. The chain links TRBV28 to TRBJ1-1, with D perhaps matching TRBD1 (6 bases). Germline V gives CDR1 MDHEN, CDR2 SYDVKM. CDR3 size: 16 residues.

J is TRBJ1-5 and V is TRBV2, with TRBD1 as a possible D gene (6 bases). CDR3 length equals 15 residues. CDR1 SNHLY and CDR2 FYNNEI come from the germline V gene. V shed 5 bases and J shed 5 bases, with 16 bases lying between them. DNA of the CDR3: TGTGCCAGCAGTTCCCAGGGGTTGGCGGATCAGCCCCAGCATTTT. Translating it yields CASSSQGLADQPQHF.

The CDR3 coding sequence is TGTGCCTGGAGGGCTAGCGGGAGGACTGGGGCCAACGTCCTGACTTTC. Translating gives CAWRASGRTGANVLTF. The chain recombines TRBV30 with TRBJ2-6; 11 bases align to TRBD2. Trimming removed 3 bases from V and 2 bases from J; junction bases left unmatched: 3. Per germline, CDR1 GTSNPN and CDR2 SVGIG (reference sequence). CDR3 length equals 16 residues.

This chain links TRBV4-1 with TRBJ2-1, with D tentatively TRBD1 or TRBD2 (5 bases each). Deletions cut 3 bases from V and 7 bases from J, with 22 bases between. Per the germline V gene, CDR1 is MGHRA and CDR2 is YSYEKL. The CDR3 loop spans 17 amino acids. CDR3 amino acids: CASSQGRGGPKWNEQFF. CDR3 DNA sequence: TGCGCCAGCAGCCAGGGGCGAGGAGGCCCAAAGTGGAATGAGCAGTTCTTC.

This clone has ten or more counts. The chain couples TRBV11-2 to TRBJ2-5; D call uncertain. Germline V gives CDR1 SGHAT, CDR2 FQNNGV. Deletions cut 4 bases from V and 1 base from J, with 4 bases between. The length of the CDR3 is 12 residues. CDR3 sequence: CASSYAQETQYF. Written as DNA, the CDR3 is TGTGCCAGCAGCTACGCCCAAGAGACCCAGTACTTC.

This chain uses TRBV5-1 with TRBJ2-1, with D possibly being TRBD1 or TRBD2 (5 bases each). V was shortened by 0 bases and J by 7 bases, with 14 bases between the two germline ends. The germline V gene has CDR1 SGHRS and CDR2 YFSETQ. This CDR3 contains 15 residues. The CDR3 spells CASSLETGWGNEQFF. The DNA for the CDR3 is TGCGCCAGCAGCTTGGAGACGGGTTGGGGGAATGAGCAGTTCTTC.

The chain links TRBV11-2 to TRBJ2-7; 15 nucleotides align to TRBD2. Germline CDR1 and CDR2: SGHAT and FQNNGV. The CDR3 has 18 residues. The V gene end was trimmed by 4 bases and the J gene end by 2 bases; junction bases not matched to a gene: 9. The CDR3 region is CASSSTRRTSGRAYEQYF. CDR3 in DNA: TGTGCCAGCAGCTCAACCCGCCGGACTAGCGGGAGGGCCTACGAGCAGTACTTC.

This rearrangement joins TRBV25-1 to TRBJ2-1; the match to TRBD1 covers 10 bases. V dropped 1 base and J dropped 7; count of bases not matched to a gene: 10. The CDR3 totals 17 residues. Germline V CDR1 and CDR2: MGHDK, SYGVNS. This CDR3 reads CASSESSRQGARNEQFF. The DNA of the CDR3 is TGTGCCAGCAGTGAATCCTCCAGACAGGGGGCGCGTAATGAGCAGTTCTTC.

As concerns this clone: A much larger clone differs by one base, so this may be a read error. This sequence joins TRBV5-1 and TRBJ2-1; TRBD2 is a possible D gene (6 bases). Germline V gene lookup returns CDR1 SGHRS and CDR2 YFSETQ. The CDR3 totals 15 residues. Trimming took 0 bases from V and 4 from J, leaving 11 bases between them. CDR3 bases: TGCGCCAGCAGCTTGGTGTCTAGCGTATACAATGAGCAGTTCTTC. Translated, it gives CASSLVSSVYNEQFF. The whole variable domain, filled in from reference TRBV5-1 and TRBJ2-1, reads KAGVTQTPRYLIKTRGQQVTLSCSPISGHRSVSWYQQTPGQGLQFLFEYFSETQRNKGNFPGRFSGRQFSNSRSEMNVSTLELGDSALYLCASSLVSSVYNEQFFGPGTRLTVL.

The V and J genes are TRBV18 and TRBJ2-2; perhaps D is TRBD1 or TRBD2 (5 bases each). Germline V gene data show CDR1 as KGHSH and CDR2 as LQKENI. With 4 bases removed from V and 4 bases from J, the gap between germline ends came to 7 bases. The CDR3 length is 13 residues. For the CDR3, the DNA is TGTGCCAGCTCACGGGACGGCACCGGGGAGCTGTTTTTT. This translates into CASSRDGTGELFF.

This clone was counted a few times. This chain connects TRBV19 to TRBJ1-1; D gene uncertain. The CDR3 is 13 residues long. Looked up from germline, CDR1 is LNHDA and CDR2 is SQIVND (reference sequence). With 3 bases removed from V and 1 base from J, the gap between germline ends came to 6 bases. CDR3 coding DNA: TGTGCCAGTAGTATTTCGGAGAACACTGAAGCTTTCTTT. Its translation: CASSISENTEAFF.

This chain joins TRBV19 and TRBJ1-5; 10 bases are a match to TRBD1. Germline assignment: CDR1 LNHDA and CDR2 SQIVND (reference sequence). After removal of 4 bases from V and 4 bases from J, the junction contained 4 bases not matched to a gene. This CDR3 has 15 amino acids. The CDR3 spells CASSTGDRGNQPQHF. The CDR3 DNA reads as TGTGCCAGTAGTACGGGGGACAGGGGAAATCAGCCCCAGCATTTT.

V usage is TRBV18 and J usage is TRBJ2-2; D remains ambiguous. Germline CDR1 and CDR2: KGHSH and LQKENI. This CDR3 comprises 14 residues. Trimming left V 5 bases short and J 4 bases short, with 11 bases between. The CDR3 DNA follows: TGTGCCAGCTCATTAGGCCTGTCCACCGGGGAGCTGTTTTTT. It encodes CASSLGLSTGELFF. Variable domain in full (rest from reference TRBV18 and TRBJ2-2): NAGVMQNPRHLVRRRGQEARLRCSPMKGHSHVYWYRQLPEEGLKFMVYLQKENIIDESGMPKERFSAEFPKEGPSILRIQQVVRGDSAAYFCASSLGLSTGELFFGEGSRLTVL.

This clone turned up a few times. Other DNA sequences in this sample translate to the same CDR3. The CDR3 is CASSPDSSGANVLTF. Here the CDR3 DNA reads TGTGCCAGCTCACCTGACAGCTCTGGGGCCAACGTCCTGACTTTC. The rearrangement uses TRBV18 and TRBJ2-6; D might be TRBD1 (5 bases). Germline V gene lookup returns CDR1 KGHSH and CDR2 LQKENI. V lost 3 bases and J lost 0, with 6 bases in between. CDR3 length: 15 amino acids.

This chain connects TRBV10-3 to TRBJ2-7; D gene unclear. Germline assignment: CDR1 ENHRY and CDR2 SYGVKD. The V end was cut by 6 bases, the J end by 4 bases, with 7 bases between. The CDR3 spans 11 residues. For the CDR3, the DNA is TGTGCCATCAGCCCCGGGTACGAGCAGTACTTC. Its translation: CAISPGYEQYF.

CDR3 residues: CASSIDRVVNEQFF. The DNA of the CDR3 is TGTGCCAGTAGTATAGACAGGGTAGTCAATGAGCAGTTCTTC. V and J are TRBV19 and TRBJ2-1; TRBD1 is a possible D gene (5 bases). The ends were cut back, 0 bases at V and 6 bases at J, with 9 bases in the middle. CDR3 length: 14 amino acids. Per germline, CDR1 LNHDA and CDR2 SQIVND (reference sequence).

The rearrangement joins TRBV5-8 to TRBJ2-4; a weak D match, TRBD2 (6 bases). V was trimmed by 4 bases and J by 5 bases, leaving 13 bases between them. Germline CDR1 reads SGHTS; CDR2 reads YDEGEE. The length of the CDR3 is 14 residues. CDR3 in DNA: TGTGCCAGCAGCAAAACTAGCTTGCAAAACATTCAGTACTTC. It is translated as CASSKTSLQNIQYF. The variable domain in full, completed from reference TRBV5-8 and TRBJ2-4, reads EAGVTQSPTHLIKTRGQQATLRCSPISGHTSVYWYQQALGLGLQFLLWYDEGEERNRGNFPPRFSGRQFPNYSSELNVNALELEDSALYLCASSKTSLQNIQYFGAGTRLSVL.

The V call is TRBV6-6, the J call TRBJ1-2; 7 positions match TRBD1. J was trimmed by 1 base and V by 6 bases; bases with no gene match: 8. The CDR3 consists of 15 residues. In germline, CDR1 is MNHNY, CDR2 SVGAGI (reference sequence). The CDR3 nucleotides read TGTGCCAGCAGACGCGACAGGGTTGATAACTATGGCTACACCTTC. Translated, it gives CASRRDRVDNYGYTF.

This clone was counted once. The genes are TRBV7-9 and TRBJ2-2; a possible D gene is TRBD1 (6 bases). Germline CDR1 reads SEHNR; CDR2 reads FQNEAQ (reference sequence). The CDR3 is made up of 14 amino acids. V shed 2 bases and J shed 7 bases, with 11 bases lying between them. The CDR3 is CASSLTQGGGELFF. The DNA of the CDR3 is TGTGCCAGCAGCTTAACACAGGGCGGCGGGGAGCTGTTTTTT.

J is TRBJ2-1 and V is TRBV7-3, with 10 bases identical to TRBD2. Per germline, CDR1 SGHTA and CDR2 FQGTGA. After removal of 1 base from V and 7 bases from J, the junction contained 1 base not matched to a gene. The CDR3 has 14 residues. Here the CDR3 reads CASSLKTSGNEQFF. The CDR3 DNA follows: TGTGCCAGCAGCTTAAAGACTAGCGGGAATGAGCAGTTCTTC.

This clone has only one observation. The CDR3 sequence is CASSQSSLRSYEQYF. The CDR3 DNA reads as TGCGCCAGCAGTCAATCCAGCCTCCGCTCCTACGAGCAGTACTTC. The chain is built from TRBV23-1 and TRBJ2-7; D is undetermined. Being an ORF, TRBV23-1 has a function that is uncertain. V was trimmed by 0 bases and J by 0 bases, leaving 9 bases between them. This CDR3 contains 15 residues.

The J gene is TRBJ1-1, the V gene TRBV25-1, with a weak D call TRBD1 (5 bases). V lost 1 base to trimming and J lost 0 bases, with 9 bases between them. The CDR3 sequence is 15 residues long. Per the germline V gene, CDR1 is MGHDK and CDR2 is SYGVNS. The CDR3 DNA reads as TGTGCCAGCAGTGAATTCGGGGCCCTGAACACTGAAGCTTTCTTT. Translated: CASSEFGALNTEAFF.